This section outlines one TCR beta chain sequence together with its context. This clonotype occurred many times. Its antigen is still unknown. Base quality data are lacking; no much larger clone is found one base away. Reading the label with the study, this specimen's treatment or condition is: live attenuated yellow fever vaccine strain. At each blood-draw timepoint, two biological replicates of bulk PBMCs were collected. PBMCs were isolated from peripheral blood using a standard Ficoll-Paque protocol. RNA was extracted with TriZol from bulk PBMCs, CD4 and CD8 fractions, and dextramer-positive and dextramer-negative fractions. This sample is drawn from a study of T cells after yellow fever vaccination (dated by TCRdb to the late 2010s). Regarding the study in general: The SMART-Seq v4 Ultra Low Input RNA kit was used to prepare libraries from fractions with low cell numbers. To follow T-cell clones before and after both primary and booster YFV17D yellow fever vaccination, bulk TCR alpha and beta repertoires underwent longitudinal sequencing. The cohort comprised two healthy male donors, one aged 18 to 29 and one aged 30 to 39 years. Blood was collected at multiple timepoints before and after primary and secondary immunization, and bulk PBMC replicates and cell subsets were isolated.

As encoded in the germline V gene, CDR1 is SGHVS while CDR2 is FNYEAQ. Measured from the cysteine to the phenylalanine, the CDR3 is 15 residues long. CDR3 DNA is the only sequence kept; it has 45 bases, read in frame from the first base. V ends up 1 base short and J 0 bases short, with an unmatched junction base count of 3. Here is what the overall study found, with its caveats: The study included only two donors, which limits how far the findings can be generalized. A small fraction of clonotypes appeared in both the CD4 and CD8 compartments, likely as a result of convergent recombination. The secondary T-cell response was weaker than the primary response but faster, peaking on day 5 instead of day 15. Computational filtering was needed because FACS-sorted repertoires could contain abundant contaminating clonotypes from the bulk population. Most clones expanded after primary vaccination were re-detected after the booster (almost 98% of CD4 and approximately 85% of CD8), suggesting broad memory maintenance.

The sequencing machine was an Illumina NovaSeq 6000. Synthesis of TCR cDNA relied on 5'RACE template switching, a step that introduced a universal primer site along with unique molecular identifiers. cDNA synthesis was primed from both the TCR alpha and TCR beta constant segments. Library amplification involved two PCR steps, and the second step added sample barcodes and sequencing adapters. Sequencing of the libraries was done on either Illumina HiSeq 2500 (2x100 bp) or NovaSeq (2x150 bp). Concerning the study's data processing: Demultiplexing of reads and collapsing into UMI consensus sequences were performed with MIGEC, and V(D)J alignment was carried out with MiXCR. Vaccine-responding clonotypes were identified with edgeR using replicate PBMC samples, with FDR below 0.01 and a log2 fold change above 5 up to day 15 being required. Each bulk clonotype was labeled CD4 or CD8 based on which sequenced repertoire, CD4 or CD8, contained the clonotype at higher abundance. TCRdb passed the public sequencing reads through fastp at Q25 and MiXCR, retaining productive beta sequences. Duplicate CDR3 protein sequences are folded into a single record with the most common DNA and genes. For this entry, the V and J calls and clone size follow TCRdb and not the study's own pipeline. In this sample the table shows 250,000 to 400,000 distinct CDR3 sequences, over 3.5% of which occur a single time. The ten largest clones take up roughly a fifth of the sample.

The starting material was PBMCs, obtained 15 days after the yellow fever booster vaccination. In this chain, TRBV7-6 is recombined with TRBJ2-7, with 7 bases matching TRBD1. The receptor comes from a man younger than 30 who received the YFV17D yellow fever vaccine. The nucleotide sequence reads TGTGCCAGCAGCTTAGTAGGGGGCTCCTCCTACGAGCAGTACTTC. Translation gives CASSLVGGSSYEQYF.